One and the same sample provided the 26 T cell receptor beta chains below, sequenced in a study of blood T cell repertoires in COVID-19. Using immunoSEQ multiplex PCR, the repertoire was profiled, and TCRdb retains in-frame clones only, with some absent. This table holds tens of thousands of clones, about 87% found once. The source material was peripheral blood. The receptor source for this set is a woman older than 75 with acute or convalescent COVID-19.

V and J are TRBV7-8 and TRBJ2-1; weak D call: TRBD1 (5 bases). CDR1 is SGHVS and CDR2 is FQNEAQ in the germline V gene. This CDR3 is built from 11 residues. V was clipped by 5 bases and J by 11 bases, with 10 bases between them. DNA of the CDR3: TGTGCCAGCAGCCATGGGGCCCAGCAGTTCTTC. Translation: CASSHGAQQFF.

The genes are TRBV7-2 and TRBJ2-3; TRBD2 matches 8 bases. The CDR3 covers 14 residues. CDR1 is SGHTA and CDR2 is FQGNSA in the germline V gene. Unmatched junction bases numbered 5, after V lost 5 bases and J lost 4 bases. CDR3 sequence reads: CASSLGLAPDTQYF. The DNA for the CDR3 is TGTGCCAGCAGCCTAGGACTAGCCCCAGATACGCAGTATTTT.

The chain is built from TRBV9 and TRBJ2-1, with TRBD2 identical over 10 bases. Germline lookup yields CDR1 SGDLS and CDR2 YYNGEE. This CDR3 has 17 residues. V dropped 1 base and J dropped 6; count of bases not matched to a gene: 10. The CDR3 nucleotides are TGTGCCAGCAGCGTACTTCAGGGAGCGGGAGGGCTCAATGAGCAGTTCTTC. The encoded protein is CASSVLQGAGGLNEQFF.

The V gene is TRBV18, the J gene TRBJ1-2; 8 bases line up with TRBD1. CDR3 length: 14 amino acids. Germline-derived CDR1 and CDR2 are KGHSH and LQKENI. V lost 5 bases and J lost 4; bases outside the gene matches: 6. CDR3: CASSNQGAIYGYTF. The CDR3, as DNA: TGTGCCAGCTCAAACCAGGGGGCAATCTATGGCTACACCTTC.

This chain uses TRBV5-1 with TRBJ1-4; D gene uncertain. This CDR3 is built from 13 residues. Germline V gene sequence: CDR1 SGHRS, CDR2 YFSETQ. V was clipped by 0 bases and J by 8 bases, with 8 bases between them. The CDR3 reads CASSLGYNEKLFF. The CDR3, as DNA: TGCGCCAGCAGCTTGGGTTACAACGAAAAACTGTTTTTT.

The chain recombines TRBV14 with TRBJ2-2; D not certain. The CDR3 totals 13 residues. CDR1 SGHDN and CDR2 FVKESK come from the germline V gene. Between the trimmed V and J ends, which lost 1 base and 4 bases, there was a span of 4 bases. CDR3 region: CASSQVSTGELFF. The CDR3, as DNA: TGTGCCAGCAGCCAAGTCTCCACCGGGGAGCTGTTTTTT.

The V gene is TRBV7-2, the J gene TRBJ1-3; no firm D call. CDR3 size: 14 residues. In germline, CDR1 is SGHTA, CDR2 FQGNSA. The germline V and J ends were trimmed by 3 bases and 7 bases, with 13 bases remaining between them. DNA of the CDR3: TGTGCCAGCAGCTTCAGAACGGCGGGGAACACCATATATTTT. It codes for CASSFRTAGNTIYF.

As to this clone: The identical CDR3 is also encoded by other nucleotide sequences in the sample. This chain joins TRBV5-1 and TRBJ2-3; the match to TRBD2 covers 11 bases. V dropped 3 bases and J dropped 1; count of bases not matched to a gene: 4. CDR1 is SGHRS, CDR2 YFSETQ, per germline. The CDR3 runs to 16 residues. The CDR3 spells CASSSPGLAGTDTQYF. DNA for the CDR3: TGCGCCAGCAGCTCACCGGGACTAGCGGGCACAGATACGCAGTATTTT.

This clone was detected once. CDR3 DNA sequence: TGTGCCAGCAGCCCGGACAGGGAGAGTTATGGCTACACCTTC. Translation gives CASSPDRESYGYTF. The rearrangement links TRBV16 to TRBJ1-2, with 8 bases fitting TRBD1. The V gene end was trimmed by 4 bases and the J gene end by 5 bases; junction bases not matched to a gene: 6. This CDR3 region has 14 residues. Looked up from germline, CDR1 is KGHSY and CDR2 is FQNENV.

The CDR3: CASSTHRGSSYNEQFF. The CDR3 DNA reads TGTGCCAGCAGCACGCACAGGGGAAGCTCCTACAATGAGCAGTTCTTC. The rearrangement links TRBV9 to TRBJ2-1, with 7 positions matching TRBD1. Germline V CDR1 and CDR2: SGDLS, YYNGEE. The junction had 7 bases not matched to a gene; V was cut back by 4 bases and J by 0 bases. The CDR3 length is 16 residues.

The chain couples TRBV30 to TRBJ1-6; 7 bases map to TRBD1. The CDR3 contains 16 residues. With 4 bases clipped from V and 0 bases from J, the junction kept 6 bases outside the gene matches. Germline V gene lookup returns CDR1 GTSNPN and CDR2 SVGIG (reference sequence). The CDR3 sequence is CAWTPGGSSYNSPLHF. In DNA, the CDR3 is TGTGCCTGGACCCCAGGGGGTAGCTCCTATAATTCACCCCTCCACTTT.

The chain links TRBV6-5 to TRBJ1-1; the D gene is possibly TRBD1 (6 bases). Trimming took 8 bases from V and 0 from J, leaving 13 bases between them. The V gene's germline CDR1 is MNHEY and CDR2 SVGAGI. This CDR3 is 14 amino acids long. CDR3 residues: CASSAGDMNTEAFF. The CDR3 DNA reads as TGTGCCAGCTCTGCAGGGGACATGAACACTGAAGCTTTCTTT.

The chain recombines TRBV9 with TRBJ1-3; D gene uncertain. The CDR3 runs to 14 residues. V lost 0 bases and J lost 2, with 6 bases in between. Looked up from germline, CDR1 is SGDLS and CDR2 is YYNGEE. CDR3 DNA: TGTGCCAGCAGCGTAGGGGGAGCTGGAAACACCATATATTTT. This sequence encodes CASSVGGAGNTIYF.

The genes are TRBV2 and TRBJ2-3; D possibly corresponds to TRBD2 (6 bases). CDR3 length equals 15 residues. V was cut by 3 bases and J by 0 bases, with 10 bases left in between. In germline, CDR1 is SNHLY, CDR2 FYNNEI. For the CDR3, the DNA is TGTGCCAGCAGTGATATTGGGGGGAGCACAGATACGCAGTATTTT. Translation: CASSDIGGSTDTQYF. Full variable domain (missing parts from reference TRBV2 and TRBJ2-3): EPEVTQTPSHQVTQMGQEVILRCVPISNHLYFYWYRQILGQKVEFLVSFYNNEISEKSEIFDDQFSVERPDGSNFTLKIRSTKLEDSAMYFCASSDIGGSTDTQYFGPGTRLTVL.

The gene calls are TRBV6-4 and TRBJ1-2, with 11 bases aligning to TRBD1. V trimming: 6 bases; J trimming: 7 bases; junction bases outside the gene matches: 1. The CDR3 consists of 12 residues. Germline V gene data show CDR1 as MRHNA and CDR2 as SNTAGT. In DNA, the CDR3 is TGTGCCAGCAGGGGGACAGGGGGTGGCTACACCTTC. Residues: CASRGTGGGYTF.

The chain joins TRBV12-3 or TRBV12-4 to TRBJ2-7; a weak D match, TRBD1 (6 bases). CDR3 length equals 13 residues. V was cut by 8 bases and J by 2 bases, with 13 bases left in between. The CDR3 DNA reads as TGTGCCAGCTCCCTTAAGGGGGCCTACGAGCAGTACTTC. Its translation: CASSLKGAYEQYF.

This sequence joins TRBV18 and TRBJ1-2, with 10 bases aligning to TRBD1. CDR1 is KGHSH and CDR2 is LQKENI in the germline V gene. The CDR3 extends over 15 amino acids. Losses at the gene ends were 6 bases for V and 6 bases for J; bases not matched to a gene: 10. The CDR3 protein is CASSYSGQGVDGYTF. CDR3 nucleotide sequence: TGTGCCAGCTCGTATTCTGGACAGGGGGTGGATGGCTACACCTTC.

This clone was found once. The chain has TRBV5-1 and TRBJ1-1; D possibly corresponds to TRBD1 (6 bases). There are 13 residues in the CDR3. Trimming left V 4 bases short and J 4 bases short, with 11 bases between. CDR1 SGHRS and CDR2 YFSETQ come from the germline V gene. The CDR3 protein is CASSRGGSTEAFF. The CDR3 DNA reads as TGCGCCAGCAGCCGGGGGGGCAGCACTGAAGCTTTCTTT.

The chain's CDR3 is CASSEPGQMSVGYTF. DNA of the CDR3: TGTGCCAGCAGTGAACCGGGACAGATGTCTGTTGGCTACACCTTC. The chain uses TRBV6-1 and TRBJ1-2, with 7 bases lining up with TRBD1. The CDR3 loop spans 15 amino acids. The V and J ends lost 2 bases and 7 bases, in that order; junction bases with no gene match: 10. Germline V gene sequence: CDR1 MNHNS, CDR2 SASEGT.

V usage is TRBV19 and J usage is TRBJ1-2, with TRBD1 as a possible D gene (6 bases). V was shortened by 6 bases and J by 8 bases, with 25 bases between the two germline ends. This CDR3 contains 16 residues. Germline V gene lookup returns CDR1 LNHDA and CDR2 SQIVND (reference sequence). The DNA of the CDR3 is TGTGCCAGTAGACCCACGGGTCGGACAGCCCTCGGGGGCTACACCTTC. The encoded protein is CASRPTGRTALGGYTF.

This clone was seen a few times. The chain links TRBV13 to TRBJ2-2; TRBD2 aligns across 13 bases. CDR1 PRHDT and CDR2 FYEKMQ come from the germline V gene (reference sequence). The CDR3 covers 16 residues. The V gene end was trimmed by 8 bases and the J gene end by 1 base; junction bases not matched to a gene: 4. The CDR3 sequence is CASRLAGGGNTGELFF. CDR3 coding DNA: TGTGCCAGCCGACTAGCGGGAGGAGGGAACACCGGGGAGCTGTTTTTT.

The chain joins TRBV7-2 to TRBJ2-1; D is uncertain. The CDR3 contains 15 residues. V lost 3 bases and J 8 bases, leaving 17 bases between the germline ends. Per the germline V gene, CDR1 is SGHTA and CDR2 is FQGNSA. For the CDR3, the DNA is TGTGCCAGCAGCTTCCGACTCGGTTATGTTGATGAGCAGTTCTTC. Translating it yields CASSFRLGYVDEQFF. The full variable domain, completed using reference TRBV7-2 and TRBJ2-1, is GAGVSQSPSNKVTEKGKDVELRCDPISGHTALYWYRQSLGQGLEFLIYFQGNSAPDKSGLPSDRFSAERTGGSVSTLTIQRTQQEDSAVYLCASSFRLGYVDEQFFGPGTRLTVL.

This clone has at least ten counts. This rearrangement joins TRBV19 to TRBJ2-1; TRBD2 matches 12 bases. The germline gives CDR1 LNHDA, CDR2 SQIVND (reference sequence). V lost 3 bases to trimming and J lost 6 bases; unmatched junction nucleotides: 3. The CDR3 loop spans 15 amino acids. The CDR3 DNA reads as TGTGCCAGTAGTATGACTAGCGGGAGAGTCAATGAGCAGTTCTTC. Its protein product is CASSMTSGRVNEQFF.

This chain joins TRBV5-1 and TRBJ2-7, with D perhaps TRBD1 (6 bases). The CDR3 spans 14 residues. Trimming left V 5 bases short and J 1 base short, with 13 bases between. Germline CDR1 is SGHRS and CDR2 is YFSETQ. The CDR3 spells CASSIGGQSYEQYF. CDR3 sequence (DNA): TGCGCCAGCAGTATAGGAGGACAGTCCTACGAGCAGTACTTC.

V and J are TRBV4-2 and TRBJ2-3, with TRBD2 matching over 10 bases. V gave up 0 bases and J gave up 3 bases; unmatched junction bases: 3. CDR1 is LGHNA, CDR2 YNFKEQ, per germline. This CDR3 is built from 16 residues. CDR3 residues: CASSQEGLALTDTQYF. CDR3 nucleotides: TGTGCCAGCAGCCAAGAGGGACTAGCGCTAACAGATACGCAGTATTTT.

The chain uses TRBV7-2 and TRBJ1-2; 8 bases line up with TRBD1. This CDR3 is built from 16 residues. The V segment lost 5 bases and the J segment 8 bases; nucleotides outside the gene matches: 16. Germline-derived CDR1 and CDR2 are SGHTA and FQGNSA. CDR3 region: CASSPGVAGGMRGYTF. CDR3 DNA sequence: TGTGCCAGCAGCCCTGGGGTGGCAGGGGGCATGAGGGGCTACACCTTC.